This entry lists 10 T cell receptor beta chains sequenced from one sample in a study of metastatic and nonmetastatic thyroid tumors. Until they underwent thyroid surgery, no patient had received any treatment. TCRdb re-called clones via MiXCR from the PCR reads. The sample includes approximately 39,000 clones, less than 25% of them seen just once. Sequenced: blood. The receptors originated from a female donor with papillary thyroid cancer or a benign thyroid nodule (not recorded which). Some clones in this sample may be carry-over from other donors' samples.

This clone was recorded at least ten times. CDR3 protein: CAWQQGAGETQYF. Written as DNA, the CDR3 is TGTGCCTGGCAACAGGGGGCGGGGGAGACCCAGTACTTC. The chain is built from TRBV30 and TRBJ2-5, with 9 bases matching TRBD1. Germline lookup yields CDR1 GTSNPN and CDR2 SVGIG (reference sequence). Trimming at V came to 5 bases and at J to 5 bases, leaving 6 bases not matched to a gene. The CDR3 consists of 13 residues.

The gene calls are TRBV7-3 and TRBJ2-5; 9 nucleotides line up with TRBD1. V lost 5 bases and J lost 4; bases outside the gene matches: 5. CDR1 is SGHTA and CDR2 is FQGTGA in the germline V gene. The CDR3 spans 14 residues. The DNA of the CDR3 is TGTGCCAGCAGCGTTACAGGGGGCGCAGAGACCCAGTACTTC. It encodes CASSVTGGAETQYF.

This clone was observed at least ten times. DNA for the CDR3: TGTGCCACCAGTGATACTTTAGACAGGGGCGAGCAGTACTTC. Its protein is CATSDTLDRGEQYF. V gene TRBV24-1 combines with J gene TRBJ2-7, with 8 bases that match TRBD1. V was clipped by 3 bases and J by 6 bases; unmatched bases: 6. The CDR3 covers 14 residues. Germline values: CDR1 KGHDR, CDR2 SFDVKD.

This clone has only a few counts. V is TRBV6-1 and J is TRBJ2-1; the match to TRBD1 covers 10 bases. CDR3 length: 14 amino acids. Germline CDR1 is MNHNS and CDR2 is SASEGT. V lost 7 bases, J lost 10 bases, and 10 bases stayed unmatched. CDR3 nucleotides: TGTGCCAGCATCCGGGACAGGGGCCTCGGGGAGCAGTTCTTC. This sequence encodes CASIRDRGLGEQFF.

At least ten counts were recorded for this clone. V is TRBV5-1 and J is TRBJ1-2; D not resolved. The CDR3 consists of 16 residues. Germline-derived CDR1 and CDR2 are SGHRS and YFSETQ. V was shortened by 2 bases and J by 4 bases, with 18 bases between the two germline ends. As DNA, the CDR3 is TGCGCCAGCAGCTTTCAGGAGGGTCCAGTAATCTATGGCTACACCTTC. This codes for CASSFQEGPVIYGYTF.

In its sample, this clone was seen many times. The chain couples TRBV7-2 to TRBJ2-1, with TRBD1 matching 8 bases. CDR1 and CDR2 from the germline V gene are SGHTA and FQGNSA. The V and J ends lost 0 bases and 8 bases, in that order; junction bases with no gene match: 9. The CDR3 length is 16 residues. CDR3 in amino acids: CASSLAGARTGHEQFF. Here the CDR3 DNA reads TGTGCCAGCAGCTTAGCTGGGGCCAGGACAGGGCATGAGCAGTTCTTC. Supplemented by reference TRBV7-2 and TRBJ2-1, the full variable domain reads GAGVSQSPSNKVTEKGKDVELRCDPISGHTALYWYRQSLGQGLEFLIYFQGNSAPDKSGLPSDRFSAERTGGSVSTLTIQRTQQEDSAVYLCASSLAGARTGHEQFFGPGTRLTVL.

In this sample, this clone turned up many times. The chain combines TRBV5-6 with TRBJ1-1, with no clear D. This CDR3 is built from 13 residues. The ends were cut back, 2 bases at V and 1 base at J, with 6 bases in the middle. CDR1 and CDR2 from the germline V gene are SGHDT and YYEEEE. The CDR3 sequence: CASSFLQNTEAFF. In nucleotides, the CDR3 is TGTGCCAGCAGCTTCCTACAGAACACTGAAGCTTTCTTT.

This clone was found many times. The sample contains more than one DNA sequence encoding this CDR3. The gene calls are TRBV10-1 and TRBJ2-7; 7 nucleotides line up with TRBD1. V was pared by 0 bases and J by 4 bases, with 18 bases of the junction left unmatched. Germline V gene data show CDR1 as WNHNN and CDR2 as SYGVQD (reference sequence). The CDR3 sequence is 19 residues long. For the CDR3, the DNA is TGCGCCAGCAGTGAGTCGGTAAATGACAGGGAAGTCGTCGGGTACGAGCAGTACTTC. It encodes CASSESVNDREVVGYEQYF.

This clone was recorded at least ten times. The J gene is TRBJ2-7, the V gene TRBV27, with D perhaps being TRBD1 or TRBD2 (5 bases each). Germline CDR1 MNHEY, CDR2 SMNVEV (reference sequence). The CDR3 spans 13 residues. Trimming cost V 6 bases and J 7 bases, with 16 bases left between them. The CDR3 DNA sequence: TGTGCCAGCAGGAGGGGCGCGGATTGGGAGCAGTACTTC. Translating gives CASRRGADWEQYF.

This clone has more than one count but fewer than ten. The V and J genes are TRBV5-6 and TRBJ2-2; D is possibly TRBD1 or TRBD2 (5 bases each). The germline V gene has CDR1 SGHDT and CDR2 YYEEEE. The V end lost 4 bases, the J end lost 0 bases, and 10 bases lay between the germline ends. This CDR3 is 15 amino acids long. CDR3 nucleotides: TGTGCCAGCAGCCCTCTGGGACCGAACACCGGGGAGCTGTTTTTT. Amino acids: CASSPLGPNTGELFF.